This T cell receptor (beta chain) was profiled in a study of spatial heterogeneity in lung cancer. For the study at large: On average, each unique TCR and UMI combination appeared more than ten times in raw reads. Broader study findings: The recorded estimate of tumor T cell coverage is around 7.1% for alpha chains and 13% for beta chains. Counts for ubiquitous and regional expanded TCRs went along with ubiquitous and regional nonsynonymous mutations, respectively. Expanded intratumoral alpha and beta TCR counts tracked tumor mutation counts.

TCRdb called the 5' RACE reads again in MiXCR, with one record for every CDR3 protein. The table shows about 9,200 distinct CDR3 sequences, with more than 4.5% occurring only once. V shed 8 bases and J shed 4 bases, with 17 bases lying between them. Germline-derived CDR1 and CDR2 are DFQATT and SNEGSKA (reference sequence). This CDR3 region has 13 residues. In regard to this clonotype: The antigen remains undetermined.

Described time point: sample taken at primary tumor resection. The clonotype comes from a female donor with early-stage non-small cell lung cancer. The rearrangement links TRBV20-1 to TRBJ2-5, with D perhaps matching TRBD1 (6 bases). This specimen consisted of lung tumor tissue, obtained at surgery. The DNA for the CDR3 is TGCAGTACCCTAACCACAGGGAGAGAGACCCAGTACTTC. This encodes CSTLTTGRETQYF.